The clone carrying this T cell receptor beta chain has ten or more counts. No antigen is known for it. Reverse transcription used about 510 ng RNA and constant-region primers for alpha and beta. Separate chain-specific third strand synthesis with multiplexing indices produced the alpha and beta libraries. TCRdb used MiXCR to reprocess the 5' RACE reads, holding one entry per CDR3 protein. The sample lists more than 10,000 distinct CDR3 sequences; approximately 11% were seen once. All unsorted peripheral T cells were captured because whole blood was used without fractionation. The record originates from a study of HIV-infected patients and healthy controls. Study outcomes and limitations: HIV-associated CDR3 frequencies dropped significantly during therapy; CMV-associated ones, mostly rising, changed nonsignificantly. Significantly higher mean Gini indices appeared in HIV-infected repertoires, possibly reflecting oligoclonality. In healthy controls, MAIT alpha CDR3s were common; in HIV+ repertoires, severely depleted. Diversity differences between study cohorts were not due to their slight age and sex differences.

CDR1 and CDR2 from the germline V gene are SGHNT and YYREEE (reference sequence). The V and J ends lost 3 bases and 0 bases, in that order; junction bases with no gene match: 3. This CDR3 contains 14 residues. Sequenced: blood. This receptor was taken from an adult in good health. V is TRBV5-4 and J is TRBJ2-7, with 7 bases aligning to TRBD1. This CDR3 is CASSSTGNSYEQYF. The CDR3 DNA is TGTGCCAGCAGCTCGACAGGGAACTCCTACGAGCAGTACTTC.